These 9 T cell receptor beta chains were all obtained from the same sample, sequenced in a study of identical twins. TCRdb re-called the 5' RACE reads through MiXCR, storing one row per CDR3 protein. The data show roughly 1,500,000 distinct CDR3 sequences, with around 33% seen just once and 0.25% to 0.3% held by the top ten. Sequenced material: cord blood. Source of these receptors: a newborn girl in good health.

The chain employs TRBV10-3 and TRBJ1-3; D possibly corresponds to TRBD1 (5 bases). Germline lookup yields CDR1 ENHRY and CDR2 SYGVKD. The CDR3 sequence is 13 residues long. The V end was cut by 8 bases, the J end by 0 bases, with 8 bases between. CDR3 DNA sequence: TGTGCCATCGGGGGTATCTCTGGAAACACCATATATTTT. Translated, it gives CAIGGISGNTIYF.

This chain connects TRBV20-1 to TRBJ2-7, with D possibly TRBD1 on 5 matching bases. The CDR3 sequence is 15 residues long. In germline, CDR1 is DFQATT, CDR2 SNEGSKA (reference sequence). V was clipped by 5 bases and J by 0 bases, with 17 bases between them. The CDR3 bases are TGCAGTGCTGCGGCAGGGTCCCAGAGCTCCTACGAGCAGTACTTC. Its protein product is CSAAAGSQSSYEQYF.

The chain carries TRBV20-1 and TRBJ1-2; D is uncertain. The CDR3 spans 13 residues. Deletions cut 3 bases from V and 4 bases from J, with 12 bases between. Germline loops: CDR1 DFQATT, CDR2 SNEGSKA (reference sequence). The CDR3 is CSASGTWGYGYTF. The CDR3 coding sequence is TGCAGTGCTAGCGGCACTTGGGGCTATGGCTACACCTTC.

This clonotype has only a few counts. CDR3 bases: TGTGCCAGCAGCTCTGCGGCCCCACCCAATGAGCAGTTCTTC. It yields the protein CASSSAAPPNEQFF. The V call is TRBV7-2, the J call TRBJ2-1, with D unresolved. Between the trimmed V and J ends, which lost 4 bases and 6 bases, there was a span of 13 bases. CDR3 length equals 14 residues. CDR1 and CDR2 (germline): SGHTA, FQGNSA.

The chain carries TRBV5-1 and TRBJ2-1; TRBD2 agrees at 11 bases. TRBJ2-7 matches the DNA end more closely, so the J call is doubtful. This CDR3 region has 17 residues. Per the germline V gene, CDR1 is SGHRS and CDR2 is YFSETQ. The CDR3 nucleotides read TGCGCCAGCAGCTTATTACTAGCGGGAGTGGGGTACAATGAGCAGTACTTC. Translation: CASSLLLAGVGYNEQYF.

This clonotype was detected a few times. The chain couples TRBV15 to TRBJ1-1; D unclear. Trimming took 2 bases from V and 0 from J, leaving 7 bases between them. This CDR3 contains 14 residues. Germline CDR1 is LNHNV and CDR2 is YYDKDF (reference sequence). This CDR3 is CATSRSRMNTEAFF. CDR3 in DNA: TGTGCCACCAGCAGATCACGGATGAACACTGAAGCTTTCTTT.

This clonotype was detected a few times. The CDR3 loop reads CASRRSNEKLFF. In nucleotides, the CDR3 is TGCGCCAGCAGGCGCAGTAATGAAAAACTGTTTTTT. This chain uses TRBV5-1 with TRBJ1-4; D gene unclear. The germline CDR1 and CDR2 sequences are SGHRS and YFSETQ. The CDR3 covers 12 residues. Deletions cut 5 bases from V and 4 bases from J, with 6 bases between.

CDR3 sequence: CASSARQGKSNQPQHF. The CDR3 DNA reads TGTGCCAGCAGTGCCCGACAGGGGAAAAGCAATCAGCCCCAGCATTTT. The chain carries TRBV25-1 and TRBJ1-5; 8 bases map to TRBD1. Germline V CDR1 and CDR2: MGHDK, SYGVNS. Trimming took 4 bases from V and 1 from J; bases not matched to a gene: 6. This CDR3 has 16 residues.

The V and J genes are TRBV11-2 and TRBJ2-1; TRBD1 matches 7 bases. Near its end, the DNA agrees better with TRBJ2-7, so the J call may be wrong. Germline lookup yields CDR1 SGHAT and CDR2 FQNNGV. The CDR3 extends over 15 amino acids. Written as DNA, the CDR3 is TGTGCCAGCAGCCGTACAGGGGTCTCCTACAATGAGCAGTACTTC. This gives the protein CASSRTGVSYNEQYF.